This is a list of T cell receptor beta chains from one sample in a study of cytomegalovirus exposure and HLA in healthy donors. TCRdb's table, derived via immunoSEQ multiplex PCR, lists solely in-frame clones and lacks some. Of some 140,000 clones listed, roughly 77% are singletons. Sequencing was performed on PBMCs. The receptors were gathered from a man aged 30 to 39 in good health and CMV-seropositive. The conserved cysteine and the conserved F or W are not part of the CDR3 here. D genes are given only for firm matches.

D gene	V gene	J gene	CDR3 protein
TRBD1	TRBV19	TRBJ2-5	ASSMDRGGSETQY
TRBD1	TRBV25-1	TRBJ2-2	ASSLGQGINTGELF
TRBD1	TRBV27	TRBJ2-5	ASRLGQGRRETQY
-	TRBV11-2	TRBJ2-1	ASSLVPLDEQF
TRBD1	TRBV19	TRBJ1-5	ASSRQGGNQPQH
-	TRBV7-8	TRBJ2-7	ASSLGPDYEQY
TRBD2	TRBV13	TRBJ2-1	ASRPGLAGNNEQF
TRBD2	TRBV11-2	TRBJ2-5	ASSLGLAGTEETQY
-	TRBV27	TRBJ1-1	ASSWTGVNTEAF
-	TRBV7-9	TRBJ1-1	ASSLAGDTEAF
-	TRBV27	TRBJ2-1	ASSPGGYNEQF
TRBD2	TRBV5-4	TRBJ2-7	ASSSQVASGSVYEQY
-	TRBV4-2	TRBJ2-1	ASSQDLGAGSRNEQF
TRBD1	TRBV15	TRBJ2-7	ATSRERGQSYEQY